A single T cell receptor beta chain is shown here with its context. What it binds is unknown. Repertoires were generated with immunoSEQ multiplex PCR, while TCRdb's copy carries only in-frame clones and drops some. The sample consists of about 45,000 clones, more than 75% of them appearing once. These data are taken from a study of PD-L1 blockade in urothelial cancer. Turning to the study itself: In 2014 therapy began: atezolizumab 1,200 mg intravenously every 3 weeks. Male patients with bladder-origin urothelial cancer numbered about 85% of the roughly 29. General study points: The study found that durable-benefit patients expanded tumor-associated blood clones more at 3 weeks.

Germline V lookup: CDR1 MNHNS, CDR2 SASEGT. The V segment lost 3 bases and the J segment 4 bases; nucleotides outside the gene matches: 3. The CDR3 contains 15 residues. Sample time point: peripheral blood 6 weeks after treatment start. Individual patients had between 1 and 8 samples, taken pretreatment and on-treatment. The V call is TRBV6-1, the J call TRBJ1-4; 9 bases line up with TRBD1. This specimen consisted of PBMCs, obtained around atezolizumab (anti-PD-L1) treatment. The receptor was derived from a man in his sixties with urothelial cancer. The CDR3 sequence: CASSDWTGVNEKLFF. The CDR3 nucleotides are TGTGCCAGCAGTGACTGGACAGGGGTTAATGAAAAACTGTTTTTT.